The 30 T cell receptor beta chains below all came from one sample that was sequenced in a study of CD8 T cells in ankylosing spondylitis. TCRdb independently ran MiXCR on the 5' RACE reads; one entry per CDR3 protein. The data hold 25,000 to 35,000 distinct CDR3 sequences, with less than 40% observed a single time. The sequenced sample consisted of synovial fluid, either unsorted or a sorted T cell fraction (not recorded which). The origin of the receptors is a male donor with ankylosing spondylitis.

The chain is built from TRBV6-1 and TRBJ1-5; 9 bases are a match to TRBD1. Germline V CDR1 and CDR2: MNHNS, SASEGT. The V gene end was trimmed by 8 bases and the J gene end by 7 bases; junction bases not matched to a gene: 18. There are 17 residues in the CDR3. CDR3 protein: CASGLGADIQGAQPQHF. In DNA form, the CDR3 reads TGTGCCAGCGGATTAGGTGCGGACATACAGGGGGCACAGCCCCAGCATTTT.

In its sample, this clonotype was seen a few times. The chain employs TRBV27 and TRBJ1-5; D not resolved. Trimming removed 2 bases at V and 6 bases at J, with 8 bases between. The V gene's germline CDR1 is MNHEY and CDR2 SMNVEV (reference sequence). The CDR3 totals 13 residues. CDR3: CASSLRGAQPQHF. CDR3 nucleotide sequence: TGTGCCAGCAGTTTAAGAGGCGCTCAGCCCCAGCATTTT.

This clonotype was counted between two and nine times. The CDR3 loop reads CASSPGANVLTF. CDR3 nucleotide sequence: TGTGCCAGCAGCCCTGGGGCCAACGTCCTGACTTTC. The V call is TRBV7-9, the J call TRBJ2-6, with D uncertain. There are 12 residues in the CDR3. Per germline, CDR1 SEHNR and CDR2 FQNEAQ (reference sequence). The ends were cut back, 5 bases at V and 2 bases at J, with 1 base in the middle.

This chain connects TRBV6-2 or TRBV6-3 to TRBJ1-1; D is ambiguous. CDR3 size: 15 residues. Germline loops: CDR1 MNHEY, CDR2 SVGEGT. Trimming took 3 bases from V and 6 from J, leaving 17 bases between them. The CDR3 DNA is TGTGCCAGCAGTTATTTAGACGCCTGGAGGGCTGAAGCTTTCTTT. Translated: CASSYLDAWRAEAFF.

This clonotype was counted between two and nine times. The chain recombines TRBV30 with TRBJ1-2; D is unresolved. Germline CDR1 is GTSNPN and CDR2 is SVGIG (reference sequence). The CDR3 is 15 residues long. V dropped 4 bases and J dropped 3 bases, with 18 bases sitting between them. CDR3 sequence (DNA): TGTGCCTGGACCCTTAAAGGACTTACATACTATGGCTACACCTTC. This sequence encodes CAWTLKGLTYYGYTF.

The V and J genes are TRBV14 and TRBJ2-1, with D perhaps TRBD2 (6 bases). Germline V lookup: CDR1 SGHDN, CDR2 FVKESK. The germline V and J ends were trimmed by 0 bases and 2 bases, with 23 bases remaining between them. The CDR3 spans 20 residues. This CDR3 is CASSQDPPSTSTFTYNEQFF. The CDR3 DNA reads TGTGCCAGCAGCCAAGACCCCCCTTCGACTAGTACGTTCACCTACAATGAGCAGTTCTTC.

J is TRBJ2-2 and V is TRBV12-3 or TRBV12-4, with no clear D. The CDR3 runs 18 residues. Trimming cost V 4 bases and J 0 bases, with 18 bases left between them. CDR3 amino acids: CASSYHRTLRPNTGELFF. The CDR3 region has the DNA TGTGCCAGCAGTTACCACAGAACCCTCAGACCGAACACCGGGGAGCTGTTTTTT.

The chain couples TRBV12-3 or TRBV12-4 to TRBJ2-1; D is perhaps TRBD2 (5 bases). V was pared by 2 bases and J by 0 bases, with 5 bases between. This CDR3 comprises 14 residues. The CDR3 nucleotides are TGTGCCAGCAGTTTACGGGGCTCCTACAATGAGCAGTTCTTC. It yields the protein CASSLRGSYNEQFF.

This chain connects TRBV5-1 to TRBJ2-1; D may be TRBD1 or TRBD2 (6 bases each). The germline V gene has CDR1 SGHRS and CDR2 YFSETQ. Trimming shortened V by 2 bases and J by 5 bases, and 17 bases separated the two germline ends. CDR3 length: 16 amino acids. In DNA form, the CDR3 reads TGCGCCAGCAGCTTATGGAGGGGGGCTCGGGACAATGAGCAGTTCTTC. As protein: CASSLWRGARDNEQFF.

In its sample, this clonotype is medium-sized (0.01 to 0.1%). The rearrangement links TRBV7-9 to TRBJ2-7; weak D call: TRBD1 (5 bases). The CDR3 runs 12 residues. V dropped 1 base and J dropped 5 bases, with 6 bases sitting between them. In germline, CDR1 is SEHNR, CDR2 FQNEAQ (reference sequence). As DNA, the CDR3 is TGTGCCAGCAGCTTAGGGGGCGACGAGCAGTACTTC. Protein sequence: CASSLGGDEQYF.

V usage is TRBV19 and J usage is TRBJ1-5; the D is unclear. Germline lookup yields CDR1 LNHDA and CDR2 SQIVND (reference sequence). The CDR3 runs to 16 residues. V was clipped by 6 bases and J by 0 bases, with 15 bases between them. CDR3 coding DNA: TGTGCCAGTAGCTCAGGCCGGTACTATAGCAATCAGCCCCAGCATTTT. Its translation: CASSSGRYYSNQPQHF.

This clonotype was counted a few times. The genes are TRBV6-1 and TRBJ2-2, with D possibly matching TRBD1 (5 bases). The CDR3 consists of 14 residues. V shed 8 bases and J shed 1 base, with 11 bases lying between them. The germline V gene has CDR1 MNHNS and CDR2 SASEGT. CDR3 in amino acids: CASPRGLNTGELFF. For the CDR3, the DNA is TGTGCCAGCCCAAGGGGCCTGAACACCGGGGAGCTGTTTTTT.

Here the CDR3 reads CASSLSLAGATDTQYF. CDR3 nucleotide sequence: TGTGCCAGCAGTTTATCACTAGCGGGAGCCACAGATACGCAGTATTTT. The rearrangement links TRBV28 to TRBJ2-3, with TRBD2 identical over 11 bases. Losses at the gene ends were 1 base for V and 2 bases for J; bases not matched to a gene: 2. There are 16 residues in the CDR3. Germline CDR1 is MDHEN and CDR2 is SYDVKM.

This clonotype showed up many times. The V and J genes are TRBV7-9 and TRBJ2-7; TRBD1 aligns across 7 bases. Germline V gives CDR1 SEHNR, CDR2 FQNEAQ (reference sequence). J lost 0 bases, V lost 5 bases, and 13 bases had no gene match. The CDR3 consists of 17 residues. The CDR3 loop reads CASSDTSGTVNSYEQYF. DNA for the CDR3: TGTGCCAGCAGCGATACATCCGGGACAGTCAACTCCTACGAGCAGTACTTC.

The chain uses TRBV4-1 and TRBJ1-1; D not resolved. Germline V gives CDR1 MGHRA, CDR2 YSYEKL. Trimming left V 0 bases short and J 1 base short, with 12 bases between. This CDR3 region has 16 residues. As DNA, the CDR3 is TGCGCCAGCAGCCAAGATCCGGGTTTCGGGAACACTGAAGCTTTCTTT. This codes for CASSQDPGFGNTEAFF.

The rearrangement joins TRBV27 to TRBJ2-1; no clear D. The CDR3 extends over 15 amino acids. The germline V gene has CDR1 MNHEY and CDR2 SMNVEV (reference sequence). Trimming took off 3 bases at V and 10 bases at J, with 19 bases between the two ends. This CDR3 is CASSLRFPVGSEQFF. The CDR3 DNA follows: TGTGCCAGCAGTTTGAGATTTCCCGTAGGGTCGGAGCAGTTCTTC.

This clonotype occurred a few times. J is TRBJ2-3 and V is TRBV7-2, with no clear D. This CDR3 contains 12 residues. The V gene lost 2 bases and the J gene lost 6 bases, with 6 bases spanning the gap. Per the germline V gene, CDR1 is SGHTA and CDR2 is FQGNSA. The CDR3 is CASSLMWDTQYF. In DNA, the CDR3 is TGTGCCAGCAGCTTAATGTGGGATACGCAGTATTTT.

This clonotype was observed at least ten times. This chain joins TRBV20-1 and TRBJ2-1, with 10 bases aligning to TRBD1. CDR1 and CDR2 from the germline V gene are DFQATT and SNEGSKA (reference sequence). The junction had 14 bases not matched to a gene; V was cut back by 6 bases and J by 9 bases. The CDR3 has 15 amino acids. The CDR3 sequence: CSAWGRDRGIGEQFF. Written as DNA, the CDR3 is TGCAGTGCCTGGGGAAGGGACAGGGGTATAGGTGAGCAGTTCTTC.

There are a few counts of this clonotype. This chain links TRBV24-1 with TRBJ2-3; 14 positions match TRBD2. This CDR3 comprises 18 residues. Unmatched junction bases numbered 8, after V lost 5 bases and J lost 2 bases. From germline, CDR1 is KGHDR and CDR2 SFDVKD. The CDR3 DNA reads as TGTGCCACCAGTGCCTACGGGACTAGCGGGAGAAACACAGATACGCAGTATTTT. This codes for CATSAYGTSGRNTDTQYF.

The chain joins TRBV15 to TRBJ2-3, with D possibly being TRBD1 or TRBD2 (5 bases each). This CDR3 comprises 17 residues. In germline, CDR1 is LNHNV, CDR2 YYDKDF (reference sequence). CDR3 nucleotide sequence: TGTGCTTTCTTGGGGGATTTAGACTCCACTTCCACAGATACGCAGTATTTT. Translating it yields CAFLGDLDSTSTDTQYF.

V gene TRBV2 combines with J gene TRBJ2-1; possible D gene TRBD1, 6 bases. This CDR3 comprises 15 residues. Germline V gene lookup returns CDR1 SNHLY and CDR2 FYNNEI. V was trimmed by 6 bases and J by 10 bases, leaving 22 bases between them. The CDR3 coding sequence is TGTGCCAGCAGCGTAGGGCAGGGGCCTATGGTCGAGCAGTTCTTC. It codes for CASSVGQGPMVEQFF.

The V gene is TRBV19, the J gene TRBJ2-1; 7 bases are a match to TRBD2. This CDR3 is built from 14 residues. The V gene's germline CDR1 is LNHDA and CDR2 SQIVND (reference sequence). The V segment lost 1 base and the J segment 9 bases; nucleotides outside the gene matches: 6. The CDR3 nucleotides read TGTGCCAGTAGTATAGCGGGAGGCCCGGGTGAGCAGTTCTTC. Amino acid sequence: CASSIAGGPGEQFF.

There are a few counts of this clonotype. The chain combines TRBV19 with TRBJ2-4, with a weak D call TRBD1 (5 bases). Germline CDR1 LNHDA, CDR2 SQIVND (reference sequence). The CDR3 contains 15 residues. V lost 9 bases and J 8 bases, leaving 23 bases between the germline ends. The CDR3 DNA is TGTGCCAGCGGATCGGACCAGGACATCGAGGACATTCAGTACTTC. Its protein is CASGSDQDIEDIQYF. Full variable domain (rest looked up from reference TRBV19 and TRBJ2-4): DGGITQSPKYLFRKEGQNVTLSCEQNLNHDAMYWYRQDPGQGLRLIYYSQIVNDFQKGDIAEGYSVSREKKESFPLTVTSAQKNPTAFYLCASGSDQDIEDIQYFGAGTRLSVL.

This clonotype was found many times. The CDR3 sequence is CASLGGERETDTQYF. CDR3 in DNA: TGTGCCAGCCTAGGGGGGGAGCGGGAGACAGATACGCAGTATTTT. V is TRBV4-2 and J is TRBJ2-3; TRBD2 matches at 8 bases. This CDR3 region has 15 residues. Germline lookup yields CDR1 LGHNA and CDR2 YNFKEQ. Losses at the gene ends were 8 bases for V and 3 bases for J; bases not matched to a gene: 10.

The V gene is TRBV2, the J gene TRBJ2-1; TRBD2 matches at 12 bases. The CDR3 has 19 residues. The V gene's germline CDR1 is SNHLY and CDR2 FYNNEI. V trimming: 3 bases; J trimming: 4 bases; junction bases outside the gene matches: 13. The CDR3 spells CASSERLAGAIWVYNEQFF. The DNA of the CDR3 is TGTGCCAGCAGTGAGCGACTAGCGGGAGCGATCTGGGTTTACAATGAGCAGTTCTTC.

The chain joins TRBV20-1 to TRBJ2-1; 7 nucleotides align to TRBD2. The V gene's germline CDR1 is DFQATT and CDR2 SNEGSKA (reference sequence). The V segment lost 0 bases and the J segment 7 bases; nucleotides outside the gene matches: 6. The CDR3 is 14 residues long. CDR3 DNA: TGCAGTGCTAGAGAAGCGGGAAGTTTTAATGAGCAGTTCTTC. Protein product: CSAREAGSFNEQFF.

This clonotype was observed a handful of times. CDR3 DNA: TGTGCCAGTTCCCCAGGGGTCATGGGGAACACTGAAGCTTTCTTT. Amino acids: CASSPGVMGNTEAFF. This chain links TRBV6-4 with TRBJ1-1; maybe TRBD1 (6 bases). Trimming cost V 9 bases and J 1 base, with 18 bases left between them. Germline CDR1 MRHNA, CDR2 SNTAGT. The CDR3 is made up of 15 amino acids.

The chain employs TRBV7-9 and TRBJ2-1, with D possibly TRBD2 on 6 matching bases. Per the germline V gene, CDR1 is SEHNR and CDR2 is FQNEAQ (reference sequence). CDR3 length: 16 amino acids. Trimming cost V 5 bases and J 5 bases, with 19 bases left between them. In DNA form, the CDR3 reads TGTGCCAGCAGCACACTTGGCGGGACTTCCCACAATGAGCAGTTCTTC. Protein product: CASSTLGGTSHNEQFF.

The J gene is TRBJ2-7, the V gene TRBV7-8; possibly TRBD1 for D (6 bases). The V end was cut by 7 bases, the J end by 2 bases, with 15 bases between. The germline V gene has CDR1 SGHVS and CDR2 FQNEAQ. CDR3 size: 14 residues. CDR3 loop: CASKQTGPAYEQYF. CDR3 in DNA: TGTGCCAGCAAACAAACAGGGCCTGCCTACGAGCAGTACTTC. The full variable domain, rest sourced from reference TRBV7-8 and TRBJ2-7, is GAGVSQSPRYKVAKRGQDVALRCDPISGHVSLFWYQQALGQGPEFLTYFQNEAQLDKSGLPSDRFFAERPEGSVSTLKIQRTQQEDSAVYLCASKQTGPAYEQYFGPGTRLTVT.

This clonotype occurred a few times. The J gene is TRBJ2-2, the V gene TRBV7-8, with D possibly being TRBD2 (6 bases). From germline, CDR1 is SGHVS and CDR2 FQNEAQ. V lost 4 bases and J 5 bases, leaving 14 bases between the germline ends. This CDR3 is 15 amino acids long. CDR3: CASSYGTASTGELFF. The CDR3 DNA reads as TGTGCCAGCAGCTATGGGACTGCTAGTACCGGGGAGCTGTTTTTT.